The 20 T cell receptor beta chains presented below share a single source sample, sequenced in a study of cytomegalovirus exposure and HLA in healthy donors. With 60 Vbeta and 13 Jbeta primers, the PCR was carried out. Assay used: immunoSEQ multiplex PCR; TCRdb lists only in-frame clones, some missing. The sample holds roughly 130,000 clones, around 90% seen once. The sample consisted of PBMCs. The receptor set was obtained from a woman between 35 and 50 years old in good health and CMV-seronegative.

This clone has a handful of counts. This chain links TRBV7-2 with TRBJ2-7; D ambiguous. The V gene lost 0 bases and the J gene lost 4 bases, with 10 bases spanning the gap. The germline V gene encodes CDR1 SGHTA and CDR2 FQGNSA. The length of the CDR3 is 14 residues. Here the CDR3 reads CASSLAPGRYEQYF. CDR3 nucleotides: TGTGCCAGCAGCTTAGCCCCAGGTCGGTACGAGCAGTACTTC. The variable domain in full, with the rest retrieved from reference TRBV7-2 and TRBJ2-7, is GAGVSQSPSNKVTEKGKDVELRCDPISGHTALYWYRQSLGQGLEFLIYFQGNSAPDKSGLPSDRFSAERTGGSVSTLTIQRTQQEDSAVYLCASSLAPGRYEQYFGPGTRLTVT.

A remark on this clone: Within the sample, other DNA sequences also encode this same CDR3. CDR3 residues: CASREGRTPYGYTF. The DNA of the CDR3 is TGTGCCAGCAGGGAGGGACGAACACCCTATGGCTACACCTTC. The chain uses TRBV2 and TRBJ1-2; possible D gene TRBD1, 5 bases. Germline V lookup: CDR1 SNHLY, CDR2 FYNNEI. This CDR3 has 14 residues. Trimming shortened V by 6 bases and J by 4 bases, and 15 bases separated the two germline ends.

The CDR3 nucleotides are TGCGCCAGCAGCCCTGGGGCCCTCCTGCCGGGCACTGAAGCTTTCTTT. Its translation: CASSPGALLPGTEAFF. V and J are TRBV5-1 and TRBJ1-1; TRBD1 might be the D (5 bases). V was shortened by 4 bases and J by 4 bases, with 20 bases between the two germline ends. The CDR3 covers 16 residues. Germline lookup yields CDR1 SGHRS and CDR2 YFSETQ.

A remark on this clone: The junction and the germline gene differ at one end; a read error may be behind it. The rearrangement links TRBV7-9 to TRBJ1-1; 8 nucleotides agree with TRBD1. Germline lookup yields CDR1 SEHNR and CDR2 FQNEAQ (reference sequence). This CDR3 spans 12 amino acids. This CDR3 reads CSSGQGNTEAFF. CDR3 sequence (DNA): TGTTCCAGCGGACAGGGGAACACTGAAGCTTTCTTT.

The V call is TRBV5-5, the J call TRBJ1-5; 8 bases map to TRBD1. The CDR3 covers 15 residues. Germline V gene sequence: CDR1 SGHKS, CDR2 YYEKEE (reference sequence). V was pared by 2 bases and J by 4 bases, with 5 bases of the junction left unmatched. CDR3 residues: CASSLETGENQPQHF. CDR3 coding DNA: TGTGCCAGCAGCTTAGAGACAGGGGAAAATCAGCCCCAGCATTTT.

The chain employs TRBV19 and TRBJ2-1; no clear D gene. The V and J ends lost 8 bases and 3 bases respectively, with 11 bases between them. CDR3 length: 13 amino acids. CDR1 is LNHDA, CDR2 SQIVND, per germline (reference sequence). The CDR3 here is CASGESVYNEQFF. As DNA, the CDR3 is TGTGCCAGTGGCGAGAGCGTCTACAATGAGCAGTTCTTC.

CDR3: CASSWGTPNQPQHF. CDR3 coding DNA: TGCGCCAGCAGCTGGGGGACACCAAATCAGCCCCAGCATTTT. The rearrangement uses TRBV5-1 and TRBJ1-5; D perhaps matches TRBD1 (6 bases). Germline CDR1 SGHRS, CDR2 YFSETQ. The CDR3 has 14 amino acids. Trimming left V 3 bases short and J 4 bases short, with 11 bases between.

The chain joins TRBV7-6 to TRBJ2-7; 10 positions agree with TRBD2. The CDR3 sequence is 16 residues long. The germline gives CDR1 SGHVS, CDR2 FNYEAQ. The trim removed 5 bases at V and 2 bases at J, leaving 9 bases unmatched. Here the CDR3 reads CASSPQGTSVTYEQYF. DNA for the CDR3: TGTGCCAGCAGCCCGCAAGGGACTAGCGTTACCTACGAGCAGTACTTC.

As for this clone: The junction differs from germline at one of its ends, possibly a read error. The chain combines TRBV7-9 with TRBJ2-7; TRBD2 agrees at 8 bases. The CDR3 length is 14 residues. Germline lookup yields CDR1 SEHNR and CDR2 FQNEAQ (reference sequence). The CDR3 is CSSSPSLAAYEQYF. In DNA form, the CDR3 reads TGTTCCAGCAGCCCTTCACTAGCGGCCTACGAGCAGTACTTC.

The genes are TRBV7-3 and TRBJ1-2; 11 bases agree with TRBD1. Germline assignment: CDR1 SGHTA and CDR2 FQGTGA. The CDR3 has 13 amino acids. The V gene end was trimmed by 5 bases and the J gene end by 6 bases; junction bases not matched to a gene: 2. The CDR3 here is CASSGTGGNGYTF. CDR3 in DNA: TGTGCCAGCAGCGGGACAGGGGGTAATGGCTACACCTTC. Supplemented by reference TRBV7-3 and TRBJ1-2, the full variable domain reads GAGVSQTPSNKVTEKGKYVELRCDPISGHTALYWYRQSLGQGPEFLIYFQGTGAADDSGLPNDRFFAVRPEGSVSTLKIQRTERGDSAVYLCASSGTGGNGYTFGSGTRLTVV.

The chain links TRBV6-5 to TRBJ1-2; D unclear. The CDR3 has 14 amino acids. Trimming shortened V by 6 bases and J by 0 bases, and 11 bases separated the two germline ends. Looked up from germline, CDR1 is MNHEY and CDR2 is SVGAGI. The CDR3 reads CASSTGVTNYGYTF. In DNA form, the CDR3 reads TGTGCCAGCAGCACCGGGGTAACTAACTATGGCTACACCTTC.

The chain combines TRBV25-1 with TRBJ2-7, with 8 bases identical to TRBD2. The CDR3 has 15 residues. The germline CDR1 and CDR2 sequences are MGHDK and SYGVNS. J was trimmed by 1 base and V by 3 bases; bases with no gene match: 5. Here the CDR3 DNA reads TGTGCCAGCAGTGAGACTAGCGCCCTTTCCTACGAGCAGTACTTC. Translation gives CASSETSALSYEQYF.

The CDR3 region is CASSDSGTPNSGGSYNEQFF. The CDR3 nucleotides are TGTGCCAGCAGCGACAGCGGGACGCCAAATAGCGGGGGCTCCTACAATGAGCAGTTCTTC. The chain employs TRBV13 and TRBJ2-1; 9 bases are shared with TRBD2. The CDR3 contains 20 residues. The V and J ends lost 5 bases and 0 bases, in that order; junction bases with no gene match: 17. The germline V gene has CDR1 PRHDT and CDR2 FYEKMQ (reference sequence).

The V gene is TRBV27, the J gene TRBJ2-4; 7 bases map to TRBD2. Germline V gives CDR1 MNHEY, CDR2 SMNVEV (reference sequence). The CDR3 runs to 15 residues. The V gene end was trimmed by 5 bases and the J gene end by 3 bases; junction bases not matched to a gene: 7. In DNA, the CDR3 is TGTGCCAGCAGTGACTCAGCGGGGATCAAAAACATTCAGTACTTC. The encoded protein is CASSDSAGIKNIQYF.

The genes are TRBV9 and TRBJ2-1, with 11 bases identical to TRBD2. The CDR3 length is 17 residues. V was clipped by 0 bases and J by 4 bases; unmatched bases: 6. Germline V gene lookup returns CDR1 SGDLS and CDR2 YYNGEE. CDR3 residues: CASSVVLAGEGYNEQFF. The CDR3 DNA reads TGTGCCAGCAGCGTAGTACTAGCGGGAGAAGGTTACAATGAGCAGTTCTTC.

The chain has TRBV30 and TRBJ2-7; 9 bases fit TRBD2. Germline loops: CDR1 GTSNPN, CDR2 SVGIG (reference sequence). The CDR3 totals 15 residues. V lost 3 bases and J lost 0; bases outside the gene matches: 6. CDR3 sequence: CAWSRLAADSYEQYF. The DNA of the CDR3 is TGTGCCTGGAGCCGACTAGCGGCAGACTCCTACGAGCAGTACTTC.

CDR3 sequence reads: CASSLALLPEAFF. DNA of the CDR3: TGTGCCAGCAGCTTAGCGCTATTGCCTGAAGCTTTCTTT. The V gene is TRBV7-2, the J gene TRBJ1-1; no definite D call. V was trimmed by 0 bases and J by 6 bases, leaving 8 bases between them. The CDR3 is 13 residues long. From germline, CDR1 is SGHTA and CDR2 FQGNSA.

This chain links TRBV6-5 with TRBJ2-7, with TRBD1 identical over 8 bases. The CDR3 length is 15 residues. V shed 7 bases, J shed 2 bases, and the junction held 10 bases outside the gene matches. Germline-derived CDR1 and CDR2 are MNHEY and SVGAGI. The CDR3 sequence is CASTPSGTGTYEQYF. The CDR3 coding sequence is TGTGCCAGCACCCCCTCCGGGACAGGAACCTACGAGCAGTACTTC.

The gene calls are TRBV6-5 and TRBJ1-1, with D unclear. This CDR3 comprises 13 residues. The ends were cut back, 3 bases at V and 0 bases at J, with 5 bases in the middle. Germline assignment: CDR1 MNHEY and CDR2 SVGAGI. CDR3 DNA sequence: TGTGCCAGCAGTTATCAAATGAACACTGAAGCTTTCTTT. Its translation is CASSYQMNTEAFF.

This clone was detected once. This chain connects TRBV29-1 to TRBJ2-5; D ambiguous. Per the germline V gene, CDR1 is SQVTM and CDR2 is ANQGSEA. V dropped 3 bases and J dropped 9 bases, with 8 bases sitting between them. This CDR3 is 10 amino acids long. The CDR3 bases are TGCAGCGTTGACCAGGTGGCCCAGTACTTC. This sequence encodes CSVDQVAQYF.